Below, 22 T cell receptor beta chains from the same sample are listed, as sequenced in a study of T cell changes during pregnancy in multiple sclerosis. Sequenced by immunoSEQ multiplex PCR; TCRdb stores in-frame clones only, minus some. Among roughly 27,000 clones listed, almost 90% were seen once. The starting material was CD8+ T cells from peripheral blood mononuclear cells, obtained in the second trimester of pregnancy. The origin of the receptors is a female donor with multiple sclerosis, enrolled in a pregnancy study.

The chain links TRBV2 to TRBJ2-2; no firm D call. Germline-derived CDR1 and CDR2 are SNHLY and FYNNEI. Trimming cost V 1 base and J 7 bases, with 7 bases left between them. The CDR3 is made up of 13 amino acids. CDR3 loop: CASSEVRIGELFF. The CDR3 nucleotides are TGTGCCAGCAGTGAAGTCCGTATCGGGGAGCTGTTTTTT.

This clone was seen only a few times. The chain employs TRBV5-8 and TRBJ1-2; 7 nucleotides align to TRBD1. The CDR3 runs 15 residues. After removal of 2 bases from V and 6 bases from J, the junction contained 10 bases not matched to a gene. Germline CDR1 is SGHTS and CDR2 is YDEGEE. Here the CDR3 DNA reads TGTGCCAGCAGCTTAATATCAGGGGGATATGATGGCTACACCTTC. The encoded protein is CASSLISGGYDGYTF.

This chain joins TRBV7-2 and TRBJ2-1; tentatively, D is TRBD1 (5 bases). The V end lost 2 bases, the J end lost 4 bases, and 9 bases lay between the germline ends. Per germline, CDR1 SGHTA and CDR2 FQGNSA. There are 14 residues in the CDR3. The CDR3 reads CASSLQTAYNEQFF. The DNA for the CDR3 is TGTGCCAGCAGCTTACAGACAGCATACAATGAGCAGTTCTTC.

This chain's CDR3 is CASSFSRSHSYEQYF. In nucleotides, the CDR3 is TGTGCCAGCAGCTTCTCGAGGTCGCACTCCTACGAGCAGTACTTC. The V call is TRBV7-8, the J call TRBJ2-7; no reliable D call. Trimming took 3 bases from V and 0 from J, leaving 12 bases between them. The V gene's germline CDR1 is SGHVS and CDR2 FQNEAQ. The CDR3 length is 15 residues.

This clone was detected only once. CDR3 nucleotides: TGTGCCAGCAGTGAGCAAGGGGATAACACTGAAGCTTTCTTT. Translating gives CASSEQGDNTEAFF. This chain links TRBV9 with TRBJ1-1; TRBD1 might be the D (5 bases). V lost 5 bases and J 2 bases, leaving 13 bases between the germline ends. CDR3 length: 14 residues. From germline, CDR1 is SGDLS and CDR2 YYNGEE.

This clone was detected only a few times. The gene calls are TRBV5-4 and TRBJ1-6; no definite D call. Trimming took 5 bases from V and 14 from J, leaving 17 bases between them. Germline V CDR1 and CDR2: SGHNT, YYREEE (reference sequence). This CDR3 comprises 13 residues. CDR3 sequence reads: CASSPEGRLTLHF. The CDR3 DNA sequence: TGTGCCAGCAGTCCGGAAGGTCGACTGACCCTCCACTTT.

CDR3 protein: CASSLFTGNNAEAFF. The CDR3 DNA reads as TGTGCCAGCAGCCTATTTACAGGGAATAACGCTGAAGCTTTCTTT. The chain couples TRBV7-6 to TRBJ1-1; tentative D call: TRBD1 (6 bases). This CDR3 has 15 residues. V shed 5 bases and J shed 6 bases, with 19 bases lying between them. CDR1 is SGHVS and CDR2 is FNYEAQ in the germline V gene.

The chain is built from TRBV6-6 and TRBJ1-4, with a weak D call TRBD1 (5 bases). The CDR3 loop spans 16 amino acids. Trimming shortened V by 9 bases and J by 3 bases, and 20 bases separated the two germline ends. Looked up from germline, CDR1 is MNHNY and CDR2 is SVGAGI (reference sequence). CDR3 amino acids: CASINGAREANEKLFF. For the CDR3, the DNA is TGTGCCAGTATCAATGGGGCCAGGGAGGCTAATGAAAAACTGTTTTTT.

The chain has TRBV9 and TRBJ2-3; the match to TRBD2 covers 7 bases. With 0 bases clipped from V and 3 bases from J, the junction kept 4 bases outside the gene matches. The length of the CDR3 is 15 residues. Germline CDR1 and CDR2: SGDLS and YYNGEE. The CDR3 protein is CASSVVGGTTDTQYF. The CDR3 DNA sequence: TGTGCCAGCAGCGTAGTGGGAGGGACGACAGATACGCAGTATTTT.

This CDR3 is CATSLGTHNTEAFF. As DNA, the CDR3 is TGCGCCACCTCACTGGGGACACATAACACTGAAGCTTTCTTT. The chain employs TRBV4-1 and TRBJ1-1; possible D gene TRBD1, 6 bases. The V gene's germline CDR1 is MGHRA and CDR2 YSYEKL. There are 14 residues in the CDR3. Trimming took off 10 bases at V and 2 bases at J, with 17 bases between the two ends.

The chain carries TRBV6-6 and TRBJ1-2; the D gene is possibly TRBD1 (6 bases). The CDR3 runs to 15 residues. Germline V lookup: CDR1 MNHNY, CDR2 SVGAGI (reference sequence). Trimming removed 0 bases from V and 5 bases from J, with 13 bases in between. CDR3 protein: CASSYSDRSFYGYTF. The CDR3 region has the DNA TGTGCCAGCAGTTACTCAGACAGGTCCTTTTATGGCTACACCTTC.

The genes are TRBV10-1 and TRBJ1-1; D is perhaps TRBD1 (6 bases). The CDR3 spans 16 residues. From germline, CDR1 is WNHNN and CDR2 SYGVQD (reference sequence). V was cut by 2 bases and J by 5 bases, with 18 bases left in between. CDR3 DNA: TGCGCCAGCAGTGAGACACCCGGGACACCAATTACTGAAGCTTTCTTT. Translated, it gives CASSETPGTPITEAFF.

The rearrangement joins TRBV5-1 to TRBJ1-2; D remains unclear. Germline V gene lookup returns CDR1 SGHRS and CDR2 YFSETQ. With 5 bases removed from V and 4 bases from J, the gap between germline ends came to 12 bases. The CDR3 consists of 13 residues. The CDR3 nucleotides are TGCGCCAGCAGGTCCTCACTGAGCTATGGCTACACCTTC. It yields the protein CASRSSLSYGYTF.

This clone has only a few counts. The chain joins TRBV5-6 to TRBJ2-5; 10 nucleotides agree with TRBD1. Trimming took 2 bases from V and 5 from J; bases not matched to a gene: 9. Germline V gene sequence: CDR1 SGHDT, CDR2 YYEEEE. The CDR3 has 16 residues. CDR3 sequence: CASSFEPGQGYETQYF. Written as DNA, the CDR3 is TGTGCCAGCAGCTTTGAACCGGGACAGGGGTACGAGACCCAGTACTTC. The whole variable domain, filled in from reference TRBV5-6 and TRBJ2-5, reads DAGVTQSPTHLIKTRGQQVTLRCSPKSGHDTVSWYQQALGQGPQFIFQYYEEEERQRGNFPDRFSGHQFPNYSSELNVNALLLGDSALYLCASSFEPGQGYETQYFGPGTRLLVL.

The J gene is TRBJ2-3, the V gene TRBV27; 11 bases line up with TRBD2. CDR1 is MNHEY and CDR2 is SMNVEV in the germline V gene (reference sequence). This CDR3 has 19 amino acids. J lost 5 bases, V lost 3 bases, and 16 bases had no gene match. The CDR3 coding sequence is TGTGCCAGCAGTTTCCTCGACCTCGTAGCGGGGGGGTCCCTAGATACGCAGTATTTT. Translated, it gives CASSFLDLVAGGSLDTQYF.

The V and J genes are TRBV7-3 and TRBJ2-7; D not resolved. With 1 base removed from V and 3 bases from J, the gap between germline ends came to 7 bases. The CDR3 loop spans 13 amino acids. Germline V gene sequence: CDR1 SGHTA, CDR2 FQGTGA. As DNA, the CDR3 is TGTGCCAGCAGCTTAATAGATGGCTACGAGCAGTACTTC. Translating it yields CASSLIDGYEQYF.

On this clone itself: A junction boundary mismatches the germline segment, possibly from a read error. The chain couples TRBV9 to TRBJ2-7; 11 nucleotides line up with TRBD1. The CDR3 spans 17 residues. Germline V gene sequence: CDR1 SGDLS, CDR2 YYNGEE. Here the CDR3 reads CASSPFSGGTGGKGLDF. The DNA of the CDR3 is TGTGCCAGCAGCCCCTTTAGTGGGGGGACAGGGGGTAAGGGTCTGGACTTC.

This chain connects TRBV19 to TRBJ1-1; D might be TRBD1 (6 bases). Trimming left V 4 bases short and J 0 bases short, with 6 bases between. This CDR3 has 13 residues. Germline loops: CDR1 LNHDA, CDR2 SQIVND (reference sequence). The CDR3 nucleotides are TGTGCCAGTAGTAGGACAGTGAACACTGAAGCTTTCTTT. This encodes CASSRTVNTEAFF.

As for this clone: One end of the junction varies from germline; a read error may be responsible. This sequence joins TRBV7-2 and TRBJ2-1, with TRBD2 matching 11 bases. The V gene's germline CDR1 is SGHTA and CDR2 FQGNSA. The CDR3 is 16 amino acids. The CDR3 DNA follows: TGTGCCAGCAGCCTAGCGGGGGGATGGAACGACAATGAGCAGTTCTTC. This translates into CASSLAGGWNDNEQFF.

This clone was detected once. The chain recombines TRBV7-6 with TRBJ2-3; TRBD2 is a possible D gene (5 bases). CDR3 length: 15 residues. In germline, CDR1 is SGHVS, CDR2 FNYEAQ. V gave up 1 base and J gave up 1 base, with 9 bases separating them. The CDR3 DNA sequence: TGTGCCAGCAGCTTAGAGCTAGCCCGCACAGATACGCAGTATTTT. Translated, it gives CASSLELARTDTQYF.

This chain connects TRBV10-3 to TRBJ1-1; D possibly corresponds to TRBD1 (5 bases). Trimming removed 8 bases at V and 4 bases at J, with 17 bases between. Germline CDR1 and CDR2: ENHRY and SYGVKD. The CDR3 contains 14 residues. Written as DNA, the CDR3 is TGTGCCATCGTACCGGGGGAGGGCGGCACTGAAGCTTTCTTT. Translated, it gives CAIVPGEGGTEAFF.

The gene calls are TRBV11-2 and TRBJ2-3, with D unclear. Germline CDR1 and CDR2: SGHAT and FQNNGV. With 1 base removed from V and 2 bases from J, the gap between germline ends came to 10 bases. The CDR3 covers 15 residues. The CDR3 loop reads CASSLVTGVTDTQYF. CDR3 DNA sequence: TGTGCCAGCAGCTTAGTTACGGGTGTCACAGATACGCAGTATTTT. Full variable domain (outside the CDR3, taken from reference TRBV11-2 and TRBJ2-3): EAGVAQSPRYKIIEKRQSVAFWCNPISGHATLYWYQQILGQGPKLLIQFQNNGVVDDSQLPKDRFSAERLKGVDSTLKIQPAKLEDSAVYLCASSLVTGVTDTQYFGPGTRLTVL.